The rows below give T cell receptor beta chains drawn from one sample of a study of cytomegalovirus exposure and HLA in healthy donors. Here immunoSEQ multiplex PCR was the method, and the copy in TCRdb shows in-frame clones only, minus some. This sample has roughly 140,000 clones, with approximately 79% found just once. Sequenced sample: PBMCs. The receptor source for this set is a male donor in good health and CMV-seronegative. The CDR3 runs from the conserved cysteine through the conserved F or W. A D gene is named only where the DNA matches it firmly. Clone size is shown for a subset of rows, as once, few, many or a class of expanded clone.

V	size	D	J	DNA	CDR3
TRBV6-6	NA	TRBD1	TRBJ2-5	TGTGCCAGCAGGGGGGCCCACACAGGGGGGTGGGAGCAGTACTTC	CASRGAHTGGWEQYF
TRBV15	NA	NA	TRBJ1-1	TGTGCCACCAGCAGAGGACAGGCGAACACTGAAGCTTTCTTT	CATSRGQANTEAFF
TRBV30	NA	NA	TRBJ1-1	TGTGCCTGGAGTAGGGGGTCAGCTGAAGCTTTCTTT	CAWSRGSAEAFF
TRBV4-3	NA	TRBD2	TRBJ2-1	TGCGCCAGCAGCCAAGGACTAGCGGGGGGCGCCTTACGGCATGAGCAGTTCTTC	CASSQGLAGGALRHEQFF
TRBV7-2	few	TRBD2	TRBJ2-7	TGTGCCAGCAGCTTCCGGCTAGCGGGCCCCTTAAACGAGCAGTACTTC	CASSFRLAGPLNEQYF
TRBV9	NA	NA	TRBJ1-5	TGTGCCAGCAGCGCAGGGGTTAGCAATCAGCCCCAGCATTTT	CASSAGVSNQPQHF
TRBV9	NA	NA	TRBJ2-7	TGTGCCAGCAGCGCCGGGGGACTCGGCTCCTACGAGCAGTACTTC	CASSAGGLGSYEQYF
TRBV5-1	NA	TRBD1	TRBJ1-2	TGCGCCAGCAGCCTGACAGGGGGTGTAGAATATGGCTACACCTTC	CASSLTGGVEYGYTF
TRBV7-8	NA	TRBD1	TRBJ1-5	TGTGCCAGCAGCCTACTACAGGGGAATCAGCCCCAGCATTTT	CASSLLQGNQPQHF
TRBV5-4	NA	NA	TRBJ1-1	TGTGCCAGCAGTTTGTCGCTGGGGAATGGAGGGGAAGCTTTCTTT	CASSLSLGNGGEAFF
TRBV4-3	once	TRBD1	TRBJ2-7	TGCGCCAGCAGCCGCATTTCCGGGACAGGGGGCAACGAGCAGTACTTC	CASSRISGTGGNEQYF
TRBV11-3	NA	NA	TRBJ2-7	TGTGCCAGCAGCTTGGGGGCTAGCGGCTCCTACGAGCAGTACTTC	CASSLGASGSYEQYF
TRBV5-1	NA	NA	TRBJ2-5	TGCGCCAGCAGCGAAGCCCCCGCAGGGTTGGAGACCCAGTACTTC	CASSEAPAGLETQYF
TRBV19	few	TRBD1	TRBJ2-3	TGTGCCAGTAGTCGTCAATGGGACAGTCTACTTACGCAGTATTTT	CASSRQWDSLLTQYF
TRBV2	few	NA	TRBJ1-4	TGTGCCAGCTTGGGTGCGGGTCGGGGGGAAAAACTGTTTTTT	CASLGAGRGEKLFF
TRBV19	NA	NA	TRBJ2-2	TGTGCCAGTAGTATAGGACGGGGGAGGACCGGGGAGCTGTTTTTT	CASSIGRGRTGELFF
TRBV4-2	medium-sized	TRBD2	TRBJ2-1	TGTGCCAGCAGCCAAACTAGCGGGGAATACAATGAGCAGTTCTTC	CASSQTSGEYNEQFF
TRBV5-4	NA	TRBD2	TRBJ2-5	TGTGCCAGCAGCTTTGCGGGAGCCGGAGGAGAGACCCAGTACTTC	CASSFAGAGGETQYF
TRBV7-9	NA	NA	TRBJ1-2	TGTGCCAGCAGCTATACCGGGGTTAGATGTGGCTACACCTTC	CASSYTGVRCGYTF
TRBV14	NA	TRBD2	TRBJ2-1	TGTGCCAGCAGCCAATGGGCGGGAGTTGAGCAGTTCTTC	CASSQWAGVEQFF
TRBV6-6	few	NA	TRBJ1-1	TGTGCCAGCAGTTACCCGGGTTTAGCTTTCTTT	CASSYPGLAFF
TRBV7-8	NA	NA	TRBJ2-1	TGTGCCAGCAGCTTAGCGCAGCGGCAGTCCTACAATGAGCAGTTCTTC	CASSLAQRQSYNEQFF
TRBV6-5	NA	NA	TRBJ1-1	TGTGCCAGCGGGGATGGGAGAGCGAACACTGAAGCTTTCTTT	CASGDGRANTEAFF
TRBV6-5	once	TRBD1	TRBJ1-1	TGTGCCAGCAGTTACGAGGACAGGGACAGCACTGAAGCTTTCTTT	CASSYEDRDSTEAFF
TRBV5-6	few	TRBD2	TRBJ2-5	TGTGCCAGCAGCCCCCCGGGGGGGACCCAGTACTTC	CASSPPGGTQYF
TRBV2	NA	TRBD1	TRBJ2-7	TGTGCCAGCAGCGGAGGACAGGGGAGTACCTACGAGCAGTACTTC	CASSGGQGSTYEQYF
TRBV27	NA	NA	TRBJ1-4	TGTGCCAGCAGTTTATCGCCGGGGGGTGGTGAAAAACTGTTTTTT	CASSLSPGGGEKLFF
TRBV6-5	NA	NA	TRBJ1-1	TGTGCCAGCAGACAGTACACTGAAGCTTTCTTT	CASRQYTEAFF
TRBV12-1	NA	NA	TRBJ2-2	TGTGCCAGCAGCCGCCTTCCCCGGAGACTAGCGGGAGTTGACACCGGGGAGCTGTTTTTT	CASSRLPRRLAGVDTGELFF
TRBV6-1	NA	NA	TRBJ2-7	TGTGCCAGCACCAGACCGGGGTCTCTCTACGAGCAGTACTTC	CASTRPGSLYEQYF
TRBV5-6	NA	TRBD1	TRBJ1-2	TGTGCCAGCAGCTTGGAACAGGGGGAAGGCTACACCTTC	CASSLEQGEGYTF
TRBV12-2	NA	NA	TRBJ1-2	TGTGCAAGTCGCTTATTTTCCGCGACAGGGGCCCCCAACTATGGCTACACCTTC	CASRLFSATGAPNYGYTF
TRBV2	NA	NA	TRBJ1-3	TGTGCCAGCGGAAACGGACAGCTCTCCTCTGGAAACACCATATATTTT	CASGNGQLSSGNTIYF
TRBV7-2	NA	NA	TRBJ2-5	TGTGCCAGCAGCTTACGAGGAGGGTCGGGAGAGACCCAGTACTTC	CASSLRGGSGETQYF
TRBV5-6	NA	NA	TRBJ2-5	TGTGCCAGCAGCTCCCTAAGGACCTCAAAGGAGGGGGAGACCCAGTACTTC	CASSSLRTSKEGETQYF
TRBV27	once	TRBD1	TRBJ1-2	TGTGCCAGCAGTTCTCCAGGGGGCTATGGCTACACCTTC	CASSSPGGYGYTF
TRBV19	NA	NA	TRBJ2-3	TGTGCCAGTAGTAGCGGTATTGGCACAGATACGCAGTATTTT	CASSSGIGTDTQYF
TRBV7-3	NA	NA	TRBJ1-1	TGTGCCAGCAGCTTATCTCAGTACACTGAAGCTTTCTTT	CASSLSQYTEAFF
TRBV10-3	NA	TRBD1	TRBJ1-1	TGTGCCACCAGGGTGGGACAGGGTGTTCCCGAAGCTTTCTTT	CATRVGQGVPEAFF
TRBV7-6	few	TRBD2	TRBJ2-7	TGTGCCAGCAGCCTAGCGGGGGGGCTTAGCGAGCAGTACTTC	CASSLAGGLSEQYF
TRBV7-3	NA	NA	TRBJ2-1	TGTGCCAGCAGCCTCGTCGGCGGGGTCGGGGACAATGAGCAGTTCTTC	CASSLVGGVGDNEQFF
TRBV4-1	once	NA	TRBJ1-4	TGCGCCAGCAGCCAAGACCCCGACACCAGAAATGAAAAACTGTTTTTT	CASSQDPDTRNEKLFF
TRBV6-1	NA	TRBD1	TRBJ1-2	TGTGCCAGCAGTGGGGACAGGGGATGGGACTATGGCTACACCTTC	CASSGDRGWDYGYTF
TRBV6-4	few	NA	TRBJ2-6	TGTGCCAGCAGTGACTCAGGGGGCTCTGGGGCCAACGTCCTGACTTTC	CASSDSGGSGANVLTF
TRBV2	NA	TRBD1	TRBJ1-4	TGTGCCAGCAGGGGGACAGGGTGGGGGAAACTGTTTTTT	CASRGTGWGKLFF
TRBV13	NA	TRBD2	TRBJ2-1	TGTGCCAGCAGCTCGACTAGCGGGGGGGCCTATGAGCAGTTCTTC	CASSSTSGGAYEQFF
TRBV19	NA	NA	TRBJ1-6	TGTGCCAGTAGTAACGACGGGGTTGGGCCCCTCCACTTT	CASSNDGVGPLHF
TRBV6-5	NA	NA	TRBJ2-5	TGTGCCAGCAGGGATGGAGACCAAGAGACCCAGTACTTC	CASRDGDQETQYF
TRBV7-6	NA	TRBD2	TRBJ2-1	TGTGCCAGCAGCACTCTAGCGGGGTACAATGAGCAGTTCTTC	CASSTLAGYNEQFF